This T cell receptor (beta chain) is drawn from a study of CD8 T cells in Susac syndrome. Study-wide results and limits: The CD4+ T cell repertoires in Susac syndrome did not show any clonal expansion.

With random hexamers, reverse transcription was performed on roughly 0.5 to 1 ug of RNA. TCRdb processed the immunoSEQ multiplex PCR reads anew with MiXCR; each CDR3 protein has one entry. This table holds 80,000 or so distinct CDR3 sequences, about 93% found once. CD8+ and CD4+ T cells from blood underwent TCR beta sequencing. The CDR3 has 12 residues. Germline V gene sequence: CDR1 SGHTA, CDR2 FQGNSA. V was shortened by 5 bases and J by 6 bases, with 7 bases between the two germline ends. About this clonotype itself: Its target is unknown.

The chain uses TRBV7-2 and TRBJ2-2, with a possible D match to TRBD1 (5 bases). Sequenced sample: CD4+ T cells from PBMCs. The sequence came from a human donor with Susac syndrome. The CDR3 reads CASSQQAGELFF. The DNA for the CDR3 is TGTGCCAGCAGCCAACAGGCCGGGGAGCTGTTTTTT. The whole variable domain, filled in from reference TRBV7-2 and TRBJ2-2, reads GAGVSQSPSNKVTEKGKDVELRCDPISGHTALYWYRQSLGQGLEFLIYFQGNSAPDKSGLPSDRFSAERTGGSVSTLTIQRTQQEDSAVYLCASSQQAGELFFGEGSRLTVL.